This T cell receptor (beta chain) was identified in a study of T-cell memory formation after mild COVID-19. Notes on the study in general: Whereas later expanders leaned CD4+, clones contracting day 15 to 85 showed a balanced CD4/CD8 makeup. CD8+ contracting clones occupied EMRA, while CD4+ ones occupied mainly CM and EM. That cross-reactive memory joined was suggested by some responding clones appearing in pre-infection memory.

The CDR3 extends over 15 amino acids. V lost 0 bases, J lost 2 bases, and 10 bases lay in between. Germline CDR1 and CDR2: SGHNT and YYREEE (reference sequence). TCRdb re-called the 5' RACE reads through MiXCR, storing one row per CDR3 protein. The sample holds some 180,000 distinct CDR3 sequences, about an eighth seen once. To note about this clonotype: The antigen is unknown.

Sequencing was carried out using PBMCs or a T cell subset sorted from them (not recorded which). The receptor's source is a man younger than 35 who had mild COVID-19 (a few samples of this study predate the infection). Cell type and time point are not known. The chain couples TRBV5-4 to TRBJ2-3; D uncertain. The CDR3 bases are TGTGCCAGCAGCTTGGCTTGGGGTTCCACAGATACGCAGTATTTT. Translating it yields CASSLAWGSTDTQYF.